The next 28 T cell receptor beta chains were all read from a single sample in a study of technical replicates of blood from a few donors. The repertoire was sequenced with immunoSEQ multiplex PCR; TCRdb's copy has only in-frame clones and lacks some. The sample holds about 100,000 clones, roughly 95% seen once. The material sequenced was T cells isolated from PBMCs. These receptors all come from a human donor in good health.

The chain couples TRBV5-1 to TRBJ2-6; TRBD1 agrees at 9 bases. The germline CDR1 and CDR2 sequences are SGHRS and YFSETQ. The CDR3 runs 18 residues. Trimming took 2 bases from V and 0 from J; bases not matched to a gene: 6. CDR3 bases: TGCGCCAGCAGCTTTTCCGGGACAGGGACCTCTGGGGCCAACGTCCTGACTTTC. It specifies CASSFSGTGTSGANVLTF. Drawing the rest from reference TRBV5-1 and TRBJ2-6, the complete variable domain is KAGVTQTPRYLIKTRGQQVTLSCSPISGHRSVSWYQQTPGQGLQFLFEYFSETQRNKGNFPGRFSGRQFSNSRSEMNVSTLELGDSALYLCASSFSGTGTSGANVLTFGAGSRLTVL.

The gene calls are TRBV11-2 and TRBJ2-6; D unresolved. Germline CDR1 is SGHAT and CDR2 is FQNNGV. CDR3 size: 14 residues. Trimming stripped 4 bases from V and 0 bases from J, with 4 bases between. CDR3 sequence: CASSSSSGANVLTF. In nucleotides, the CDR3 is TGTGCCAGCAGCTCTAGCTCTGGGGCCAACGTCCTGACTTTC.

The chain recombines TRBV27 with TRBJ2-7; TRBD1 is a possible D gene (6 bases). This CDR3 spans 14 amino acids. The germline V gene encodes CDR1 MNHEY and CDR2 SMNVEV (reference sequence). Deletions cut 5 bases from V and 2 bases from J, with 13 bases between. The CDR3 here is CASSLRGSPYEQYF. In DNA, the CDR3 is TGTGCCAGCAGTCTCAGGGGATCCCCCTACGAGCAGTACTTC.

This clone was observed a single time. DNA of the CDR3: TGCGCCAGCAGCTTGTACGCTAGCGGGAGTGGGCTAGAGCAGTTCTTC. Translated, it gives CASSLYASGSGLEQFF. The chain combines TRBV5-1 with TRBJ2-1, with 10 bases lining up with TRBD2. Germline CDR1 reads SGHRS; CDR2 reads YFSETQ. The CDR3 consists of 16 residues. V trimming: 1 base; J trimming: 10 bases; junction bases outside the gene matches: 11.

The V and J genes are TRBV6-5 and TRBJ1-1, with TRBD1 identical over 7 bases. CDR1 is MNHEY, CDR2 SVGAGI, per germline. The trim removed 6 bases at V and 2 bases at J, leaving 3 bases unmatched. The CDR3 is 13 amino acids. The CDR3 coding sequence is TGTGCCAGCAGACAGGGGTACAACACTGAAGCTTTCTTT. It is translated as CASRQGYNTEAFF.

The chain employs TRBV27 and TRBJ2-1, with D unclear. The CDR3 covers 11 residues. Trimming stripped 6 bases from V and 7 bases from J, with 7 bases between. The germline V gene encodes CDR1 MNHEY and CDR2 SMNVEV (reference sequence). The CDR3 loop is CASRTENEQFF. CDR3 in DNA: TGTGCCAGCAGGACGGAGAATGAGCAGTTCTTC.

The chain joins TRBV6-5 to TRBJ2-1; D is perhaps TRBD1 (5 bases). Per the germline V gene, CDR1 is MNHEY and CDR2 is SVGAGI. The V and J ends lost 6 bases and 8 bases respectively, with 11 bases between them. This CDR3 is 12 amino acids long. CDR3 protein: CASRARGDEQFF. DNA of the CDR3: TGTGCCAGCAGGGCTAGGGGCGATGAGCAGTTCTTC.

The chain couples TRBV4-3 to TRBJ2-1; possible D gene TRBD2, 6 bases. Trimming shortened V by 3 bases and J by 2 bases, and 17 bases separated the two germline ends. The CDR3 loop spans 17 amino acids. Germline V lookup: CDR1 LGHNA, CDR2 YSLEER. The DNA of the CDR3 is TGCGCCAGCAGCCATATAAAAGGACTAAATACCTACAATGAGCAGTTCTTC. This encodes CASSHIKGLNTYNEQFF.

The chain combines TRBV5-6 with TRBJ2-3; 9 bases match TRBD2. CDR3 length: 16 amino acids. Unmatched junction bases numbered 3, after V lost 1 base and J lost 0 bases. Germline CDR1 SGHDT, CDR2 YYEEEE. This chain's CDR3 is CASSLISGGSTDTQYF. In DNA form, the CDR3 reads TGTGCCAGCAGCTTGATAAGCGGGGGGAGCACAGATACGCAGTATTTT.

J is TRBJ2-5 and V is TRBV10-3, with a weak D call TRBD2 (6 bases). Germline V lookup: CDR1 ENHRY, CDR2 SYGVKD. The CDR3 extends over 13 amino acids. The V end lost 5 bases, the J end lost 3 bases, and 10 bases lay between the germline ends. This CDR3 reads CAISSGHEETQYF. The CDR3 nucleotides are TGTGCCATCAGTAGCGGGCACGAAGAGACCCAGTACTTC.

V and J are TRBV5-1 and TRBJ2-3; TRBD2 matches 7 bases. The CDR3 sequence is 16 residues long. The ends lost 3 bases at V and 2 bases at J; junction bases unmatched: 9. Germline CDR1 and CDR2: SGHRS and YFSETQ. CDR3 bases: TGCGCCAGCAGCTCCTGGCCTAGCGGCCTCACAGATACGCAGTATTTT. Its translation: CASSSWPSGLTDTQYF.

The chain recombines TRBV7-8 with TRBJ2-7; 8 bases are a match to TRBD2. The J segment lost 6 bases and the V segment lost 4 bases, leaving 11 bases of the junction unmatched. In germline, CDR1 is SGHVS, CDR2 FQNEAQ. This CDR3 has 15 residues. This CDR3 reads CASSSRIAGLGEQYF. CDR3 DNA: TGTGCCAGCAGCTCTAGAATAGCGGGGCTTGGCGAGCAGTACTTC. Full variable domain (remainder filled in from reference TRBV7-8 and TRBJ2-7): GAGVSQSPRYKVAKRGQDVALRCDPISGHVSLFWYQQALGQGPEFLTYFQNEAQLDKSGLPSDRFFAERPEGSVSTLKIQRTQQEDSAVYLCASSSRIAGLGEQYFGPGTRLTVT.

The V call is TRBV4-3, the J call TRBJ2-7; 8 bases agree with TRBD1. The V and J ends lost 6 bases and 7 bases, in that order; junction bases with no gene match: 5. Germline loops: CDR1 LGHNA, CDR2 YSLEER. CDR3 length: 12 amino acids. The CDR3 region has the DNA TGCGCCAGCAGTGACAGGGGTGGGGAGCAGTACTTC. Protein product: CASSDRGGEQYF.

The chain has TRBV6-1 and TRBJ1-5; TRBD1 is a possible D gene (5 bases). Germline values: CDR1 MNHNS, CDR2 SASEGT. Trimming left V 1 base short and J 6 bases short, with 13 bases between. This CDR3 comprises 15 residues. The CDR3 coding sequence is TGTGCCAGCAGTGAAGAGGGTACGGGGGGTCAGCCCCAGCATTTT. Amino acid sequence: CASSEEGTGGQPQHF.

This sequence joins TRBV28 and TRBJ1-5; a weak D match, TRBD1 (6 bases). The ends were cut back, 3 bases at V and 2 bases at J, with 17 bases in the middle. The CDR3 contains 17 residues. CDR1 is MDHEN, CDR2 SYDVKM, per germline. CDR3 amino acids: CASSFYARGRGNQPQHF. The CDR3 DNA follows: TGTGCCAGCAGTTTTTACGCCAGGGGAAGGGGCAATCAGCCCCAGCATTTT.

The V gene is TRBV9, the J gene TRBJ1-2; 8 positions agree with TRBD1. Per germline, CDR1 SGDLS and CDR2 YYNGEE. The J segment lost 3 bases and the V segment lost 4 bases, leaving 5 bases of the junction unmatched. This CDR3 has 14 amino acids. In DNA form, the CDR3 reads TGTGCCAGCAGCTCAGGACAGGGAGACTATGGCTACACCTTC. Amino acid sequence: CASSSGQGDYGYTF.

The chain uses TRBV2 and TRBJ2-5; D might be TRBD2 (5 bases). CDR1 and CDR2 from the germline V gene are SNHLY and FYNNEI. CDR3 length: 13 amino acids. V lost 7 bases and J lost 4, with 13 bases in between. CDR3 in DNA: TGTGCCAGCACCCTACTAGTGTCAGAGACCCAGTACTTC. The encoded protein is CASTLLVSETQYF.

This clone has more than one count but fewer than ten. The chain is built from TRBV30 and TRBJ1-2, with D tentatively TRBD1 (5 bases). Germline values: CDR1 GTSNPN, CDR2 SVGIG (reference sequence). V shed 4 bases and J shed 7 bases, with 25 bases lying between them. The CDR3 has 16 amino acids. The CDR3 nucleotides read TGTGCCTGGAATCCGGTCAGGGCTTTCGGCTATTCTGGCTACACCTTC. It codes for CAWNPVRAFGYSGYTF.

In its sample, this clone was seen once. CDR3 residues: CASTTGQYEKLFF. The CDR3 DNA reads as TGTGCCAGCACCACGGGACAGTACGAAAAACTGTTTTTT. This chain uses TRBV5-8 with TRBJ1-4; the match to TRBD1 covers 7 bases. The germline CDR1 and CDR2 sequences are SGHTS and YDEGEE. This CDR3 region has 13 residues. Trimming at V came to 6 bases and at J to 8 bases, leaving 7 bases not matched to a gene.

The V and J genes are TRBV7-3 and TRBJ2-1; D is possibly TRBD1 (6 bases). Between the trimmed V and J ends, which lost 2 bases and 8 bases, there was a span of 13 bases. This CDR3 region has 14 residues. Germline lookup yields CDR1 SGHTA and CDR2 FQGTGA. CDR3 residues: CASSLAGALDEQFF. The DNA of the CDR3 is TGTGCCAGCAGCTTAGCAGGGGCCTTAGATGAGCAGTTCTTC.

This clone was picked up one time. The CDR3 here is CASSLGLGNQPQHF. The CDR3, as DNA: TGTGCCAGCAGCTTGGGGCTAGGCAATCAGCCCCAGCATTTT. The chain is built from TRBV5-4 and TRBJ1-5, with D uncertain. The germline gives CDR1 SGHNT, CDR2 YYREEE (reference sequence). The CDR3 loop spans 14 amino acids. V dropped 0 bases and J dropped 2 bases, with 6 bases sitting between them.

As DNA, the CDR3 is TGTGCCAGCAGCTTAGCGGGAGCGGCAGAGACCCAGTACTTC. It codes for CASSLAGAAETQYF. The rearrangement links TRBV7-9 to TRBJ2-5; a weak D match, TRBD2 (5 bases). The V gene lost 0 bases and the J gene lost 4 bases, with 9 bases spanning the gap. The germline CDR1 and CDR2 sequences are SEHNR and FQNEAQ (reference sequence). The CDR3 sequence is 14 residues long.

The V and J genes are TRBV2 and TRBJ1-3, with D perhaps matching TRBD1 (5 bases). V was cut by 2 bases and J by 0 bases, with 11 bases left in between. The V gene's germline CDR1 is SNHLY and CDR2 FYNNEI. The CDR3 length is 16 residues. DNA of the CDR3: TGTGCCAGCAGTGAATTTACGGACATCTCTGGAAACACCATATATTTT. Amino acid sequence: CASSEFTDISGNTIYF.

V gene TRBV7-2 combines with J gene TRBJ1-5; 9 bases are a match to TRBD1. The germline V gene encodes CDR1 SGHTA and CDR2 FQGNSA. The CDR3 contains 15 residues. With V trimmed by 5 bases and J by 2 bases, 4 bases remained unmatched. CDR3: CASSRRTGGNQPQHF. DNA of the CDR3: TGTGCCAGCAGCCGTCGGACAGGGGGCAATCAGCCCCAGCATTTT.

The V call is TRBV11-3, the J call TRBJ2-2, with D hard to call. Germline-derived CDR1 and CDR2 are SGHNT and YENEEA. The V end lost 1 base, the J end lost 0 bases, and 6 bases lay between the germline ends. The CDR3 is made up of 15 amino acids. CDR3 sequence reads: CASSLASANTGELFF. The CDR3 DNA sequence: TGTGCCAGCAGCTTAGCTTCCGCGAACACCGGGGAGCTGTTTTTT.

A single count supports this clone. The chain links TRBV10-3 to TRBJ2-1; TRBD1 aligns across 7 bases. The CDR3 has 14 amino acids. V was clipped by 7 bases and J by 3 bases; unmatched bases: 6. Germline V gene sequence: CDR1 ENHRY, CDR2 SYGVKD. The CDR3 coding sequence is TGTGCCATCAAAACCAGGGGGAACTACAATGAGCAGTTCTTC. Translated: CAIKTRGNYNEQFF.

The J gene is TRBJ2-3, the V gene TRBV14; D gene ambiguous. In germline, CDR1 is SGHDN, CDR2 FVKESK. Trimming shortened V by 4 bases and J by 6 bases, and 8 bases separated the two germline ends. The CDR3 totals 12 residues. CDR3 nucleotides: TGTGCCAGCAGCCGCTTCCGGGATACGCAGTATTTT. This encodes CASSRFRDTQYF.

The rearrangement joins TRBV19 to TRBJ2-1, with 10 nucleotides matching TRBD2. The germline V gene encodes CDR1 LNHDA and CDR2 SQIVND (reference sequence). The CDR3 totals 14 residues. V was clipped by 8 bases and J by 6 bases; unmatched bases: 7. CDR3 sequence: CASVPGTSVNEQFF. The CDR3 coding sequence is TGTGCCAGTGTTCCTGGGACTAGCGTCAATGAGCAGTTCTTC.